Listed below are T cell receptor beta chains from one sample, sequenced in a study of post-analysis software for immune sequencing data. MiXCR was run by TCRdb on the PCR reads, yielding one entry per CDR3 protein. This sample has some 690,000 distinct CDR3 sequences; 25% to 30% occur once, and the top ten carry under 0.7%. Specimen: blood. These receptors were taken from a girl between 10 and 17 years old with multiple sclerosis. CDR3s include the opening cysteine and the closing phenylalanine or tryptophan. D genes are given only for firm matches. Part of the rows lack a size; the others show once, few, many or a class for expanded clones.

J gene: TRBJ2-5; D gene: TRBD1; clone size: few; V gene: TRBV7-6; CDR3 protein: CASSLAQGTAETQYF; CDR3 DNA: TGTGCCAGCAGCTTAGCCCAAGGGACAGCAGAGACCCAGTACTTC
J gene: TRBJ2-3; D gene: TRBD1; clone size: few; V gene: TRBV29-1; CDR3 protein: CSVEPRGWTDTQYF; CDR3 DNA: TGCAGCGTTGAACCCAGGGGGTGGACAGATACGCAGTATTTT
J gene: TRBJ2-2; D gene: NA; clone size: few; V gene: TRBV15; CDR3 protein: CATSTPGGGTGELFF; CDR3 DNA: TGTGCCACCAGCACCCCTGGGGGCGGCACCGGGGAGCTGTTTTTT
J gene: TRBJ2-5; D gene: NA; clone size: NA; V gene: TRBV6-6; CDR3 protein: CASSSTGWETQYF; CDR3 DNA: TGTGCCAGCAGTTCCACGGGGTGGGAGACCCAGTACTTC
J gene: TRBJ1-5; D gene: TRBD1; clone size: NA; V gene: TRBV12-3/TRBV12-4; CDR3 protein: CASSHDRGQPQHF; CDR3 DNA: TGTGCCAGCAGCCACGACAGGGGTCAGCCCCAGCATTTT
J gene: TRBJ2-7; D gene: TRBD2; clone size: few; V gene: TRBV7-8; CDR3 protein: CASSNRDGGGNEQYF; CDR3 DNA: TGTGCCAGCAGCAACAGGGACGGGGGGGGGAACGAGCAGTACTTC
J gene: TRBJ1-6; D gene: TRBD1; clone size: NA; V gene: TRBV27; CDR3 protein: CASSPNRGHNSPLHF; CDR3 DNA: TGTGCCAGCAGTCCAAACAGGGGGCATAATTCACCCCTCCACTTT
J gene: TRBJ2-3; D gene: NA; clone size: few; V gene: TRBV6-1; CDR3 protein: CASSEGPGSWSDTQYF; CDR3 DNA: TGTGCCAGCAGTGAAGGCCCAGGGAGTTGGTCAGATACGCAGTATTTT
J gene: TRBJ2-3; D gene: NA; clone size: few; V gene: TRBV11-2; CDR3 protein: CASSLWPGTDTQYF; CDR3 DNA: TGTGCCAGCAGCTTGTGGCCGGGCACAGATACGCAGTATTTT
J gene: TRBJ2-7; D gene: NA; clone size: NA; V gene: TRBV7-2; CDR3 protein: CASSLRTLPYEQYF; CDR3 DNA: TGTGCCAGCAGCTTGAGGACACTACCTTACGAGCAGTACTTC
J gene: TRBJ2-1; D gene: TRBD1; clone size: NA; V gene: TRBV5-6; CDR3 protein: CASSQDRVWASNEQFF; CDR3 DNA: TGTGCCAGCAGCCAAGACAGGGTTTGGGCATCCAATGAGCAGTTCTTC
J gene: TRBJ1-2; D gene: NA; clone size: NA; V gene: TRBV6-5; CDR3 protein: CASGRTVSYGYTF; CDR3 DNA: TGTGCCAGCGGTCGCACAGTAAGCTATGGCTACACCTTC
J gene: TRBJ2-7; D gene: NA; clone size: NA; V gene: TRBV7-2; CDR3 protein: CASTHRGITYNEQYF; CDR3 DNA: TGTGCCAGCACCCACCGAGGGATCACCTACAATGAGCAGTACTTC
J gene: TRBJ2-4; D gene: NA; clone size: NA; V gene: TRBV7-2; CDR3 protein: CASSRRGQGNIQYF; CDR3 DNA: TGTGCCAGCAGCCGGAGGGGTCAGGGAAACATTCAGTACTTC
J gene: TRBJ2-6; D gene: NA; clone size: NA; V gene: TRBV24-1; CDR3 protein: CATSDPAGPGANVLTF; CDR3 DNA: TGTGCCACCAGTGATCCAGCAGGGCCCGGGGCCAACGTCCTGACTTTC
J gene: TRBJ2-1; D gene: NA; clone size: NA; V gene: TRBV29-1; CDR3 protein: CSVEGDVLYNEQFF; CDR3 DNA: TGCAGCGTTGAAGGGGACGTCCTATACAATGAGCAGTTCTTC
J gene: TRBJ2-7; D gene: NA; clone size: NA; V gene: TRBV5-6; CDR3 protein: CASSLAQGHYEQYF; CDR3 DNA: TGTGCCAGCAGCTTGGCTCAGGGGCACTACGAGCAGTACTTC
J gene: TRBJ2-5; D gene: NA; clone size: many; V gene: TRBV5-1; CDR3 protein: CASSLVGKETQYF; CDR3 DNA: TGCGCCAGCAGCTTGGTTGGAAAAGAGACCCAGTACTTC
J gene: TRBJ1-1; D gene: NA; clone size: NA; V gene: TRBV19; CDR3 protein: CASSMSANTEAFF; CDR3 DNA: TGTGCCAGTAGTATGTCGGCGAACACTGAAGCTTTCTTT
J gene: TRBJ2-7; D gene: NA; clone size: once; V gene: TRBV27; CDR3 protein: CASSFSDPTRYEQYF; CDR3 DNA: TGTGCCAGCAGTTTTAGCGACCCCACCAGATACGAGCAGTACTTC
J gene: TRBJ2-7; D gene: NA; clone size: NA; V gene: TRBV15; CDR3 protein: CATSRDFGEVPYEQYF; CDR3 DNA: TGTGCCACCAGCAGAGACTTTGGGGAGGTCCCCTACGAGCAGTACTTC
J gene: TRBJ1-2; D gene: NA; clone size: NA; V gene: TRBV9; CDR3 protein: CASSVGAFGADGYTF; CDR3 DNA: TGTGCCAGCAGCGTAGGGGCGTTTGGAGCGGATGGCTACACCTTC
J gene: TRBJ1-2; D gene: TRBD1; clone size: NA; V gene: TRBV6-5; CDR3 protein: CASSYSTGTYGYTF; CDR3 DNA: TGTGCCAGCAGTTACTCGACAGGGACCTATGGCTACACCTTC
J gene: TRBJ2-3; D gene: TRBD2; clone size: NA; V gene: TRBV20-1; CDR3 protein: CSAGGTSDYSEDTQYF; CDR3 DNA: TGCAGTGCTGGGGGGACTAGCGATTACTCGGAAGATACGCAGTATTTT
J gene: TRBJ1-2; D gene: NA; clone size: NA; V gene: TRBV7-2; CDR3 protein: CASNEDGVYGYTF; CDR3 DNA: TGTGCCAGCAACGAGGACGGGGTCTATGGCTACACCTTC
J gene: TRBJ1-4; D gene: TRBD1; clone size: NA; V gene: TRBV6-5; CDR3 protein: CASSYSPGGNEKLFF; CDR3 DNA: TGTGCCAGCAGTTACTCCCCAGGGGGTAATGAAAAACTGTTTTTT
J gene: TRBJ2-6; D gene: NA; clone size: NA; V gene: TRBV20-1; CDR3 protein: CSAKRGTGANVLTF; CDR3 DNA: TGCAGTGCTAAACGGGGGACTGGGGCCAACGTCCTGACTTTC
J gene: TRBJ2-7; D gene: NA; clone size: NA; V gene: TRBV12-3/TRBV12-4; CDR3 protein: CASSLGGRYYEQYF; CDR3 DNA: TGTGCCAGCAGTTTAGGCGGACGGTACTACGAGCAGTACTTC
J gene: TRBJ2-5; D gene: NA; clone size: NA; V gene: TRBV6-6; CDR3 protein: CASSPRQGGEETQYF; CDR3 DNA: TGTGCCAGCAGTCCCCGACAGGGCGGGGAAGAGACCCAGTACTTC
J gene: TRBJ2-7; D gene: NA; clone size: NA; V gene: TRBV2; CDR3 protein: CASGGSAPPYEQYF; CDR3 DNA: TGTGCCAGCGGCGGGTCCGCCCCCCCTTACGAGCAGTACTTC
J gene: TRBJ1-2; D gene: TRBD1; clone size: NA; V gene: TRBV3-1; CDR3 protein: CASSQTPGQGAGYTF; CDR3 DNA: TGTGCCAGCAGCCAAACCCCAGGCCAGGGGGCTGGCTACACCTTC
J gene: TRBJ2-1; D gene: NA; clone size: NA; V gene: TRBV29-1; CDR3 protein: CSVDGRLARNEQFF; CDR3 DNA: TGCAGCGTTGATGGGCGGCTAGCCCGCAATGAGCAGTTCTTC
J gene: TRBJ2-5; D gene: TRBD2; clone size: NA; V gene: TRBV6-5; CDR3 protein: CASSSNSGTSGQETQYF; CDR3 DNA: TGTGCCAGCAGTTCGAACTCCGGGACTAGCGGACAAGAGACCCAGTACTTC
J gene: TRBJ2-7; D gene: TRBD2; clone size: many; V gene: TRBV12-5; CDR3 protein: CASGLVLADSSYEQYF; CDR3 DNA: TGTGCTAGTGGTTTGGTACTAGCGGACAGCTCCTACGAGCAGTACTTC
J gene: TRBJ2-7; D gene: TRBD2; clone size: NA; V gene: TRBV20-1; CDR3 protein: CSARDIAGKTYEQYF; CDR3 DNA: TGCAGTGCTAGAGATATAGCGGGAAAAACCTACGAGCAGTACTTC
J gene: TRBJ2-4; D gene: NA; clone size: NA; V gene: TRBV20-1; CDR3 protein: CSASRKNIQYF; CDR3 DNA: TGCAGTGCCAGCAGGAAAAACATTCAGTACTTC
J gene: TRBJ2-6; D gene: TRBD1; clone size: few; V gene: TRBV6-7; CDR3 protein: CASSNPTGIGANVLTF; CDR3 DNA: TGTGCCAGCAGTAATCCGACAGGGATCGGGGCCAACGTCCTGACTTTC
J gene: TRBJ2-3; D gene: TRBD2; clone size: NA; V gene: TRBV24-1; CDR3 protein: CATSQTAASGRDTQYF; CDR3 DNA: TGTGCCACCAGCCAAACGGCGGCTAGCGGGAGAGATACGCAGTATTTT
J gene: TRBJ2-6; D gene: NA; clone size: many; V gene: TRBV5-1; CDR3 protein: CASSKSGPISGANVLTF; CDR3 DNA: TGCGCCAGCAGTAAATCGGGACCGATCTCTGGGGCCAACGTCCTGACTTTC
J gene: TRBJ2-5; D gene: NA; clone size: NA; V gene: TRBV29-1; CDR3 protein: CSFWGDETQYF; CDR3 DNA: TGCAGCTTTTGGGGGGACGAGACCCAGTACTTC
J gene: TRBJ2-3; D gene: NA; clone size: NA; V gene: TRBV7-9; CDR3 protein: CASSLGDGSGDTQYF; CDR3 DNA: TGTGCCAGCAGCTTAGGAGACGGCTCGGGGGATACGCAGTATTTT
J gene: TRBJ1-4; D gene: NA; clone size: NA; V gene: TRBV7-6; CDR3 protein: CASSRRTDGRNEKLFF; CDR3 DNA: TGTGCCAGCAGTCGCAGGACGGACGGAAGAAATGAAAAACTGTTTTTT
J gene: TRBJ2-3; D gene: NA; clone size: NA; V gene: TRBV10-3; CDR3 protein: CAISESGPTDTQYF; CDR3 DNA: TGTGCCATCAGTGAGTCGGGGCCCACAGATACGCAGTATTTT
J gene: TRBJ1-5; D gene: NA; clone size: NA; V gene: TRBV7-8; CDR3 protein: CASGRTRGSGNQPQHF; CDR3 DNA: TGTGCCAGCGGCCGGACGAGGGGTAGTGGCAATCAGCCCCAGCATTTT
J gene: TRBJ2-1; D gene: TRBD1; clone size: few; V gene: TRBV5-4; CDR3 protein: CASSPGTGGYLEQFF; CDR3 DNA: TGTGCCAGCAGCCCCGGGACAGGGGGCTATCTTGAGCAGTTCTTC
J gene: TRBJ2-3; D gene: TRBD2; clone size: NA; V gene: TRBV7-2; CDR3 protein: CATRLAGGTDTQYF; CDR3 DNA: TGTGCCACACGACTAGCGGGGGGAACAGATACGCAGTATTTT
J gene: TRBJ1-2; D gene: NA; clone size: NA; V gene: TRBV5-1; CDR3 protein: CASSFEWSEDGYTF; CDR3 DNA: TGCGCCAGCAGCTTCGAATGGAGCGAGGATGGCTACACCTTC